A single sample is the source of the 8 T cell receptor beta chains below, sequenced in a study of CD8+ T cells in alopecia areata. Noted treatment: oral pan-JAK inhibitor, 5-10 mg twice daily. RNA was extracted and reverse transcribed into cDNA as the sequencing template. Assay used: immunoSEQ multiplex PCR; TCRdb lists only in-frame clones, some missing. The sample carries about 160,000 clones, roughly two thirds recorded once. The starting material was CD4+ T cells sorted from blood, obtained at week 4, from a patient treated with tofacitinib. The receptors were sampled from a human donor with alopecia areata.

The chain employs TRBV5-6 and TRBJ2-4; 7 nucleotides line up with TRBD1. Germline loops: CDR1 SGHDT, CDR2 YYEEEE. There are 13 residues in the CDR3. The trim removed 3 bases at V and 6 bases at J, leaving 3 bases unmatched. CDR3 in amino acids: CASSSRQGNIQYF. DNA for the CDR3: TGTGCCAGCAGCTCACGACAGGGAAACATTCAGTACTTC.

The count of this clone is one. The chain is built from TRBV29-1 and TRBJ1-4; TRBD1 aligns across 7 bases. Germline CDR1 is SQVTM and CDR2 is ANQGSEA. The CDR3 is 15 residues long. J lost 6 bases, V lost 3 bases, and 10 bases had no gene match. CDR3 residues: CSVDLGQAGDEKLFF. The CDR3 bases are TGCAGCGTTGACCTTGGACAGGCTGGGGATGAAAAACTGTTTTTT. Complete variable domain (other parts from reference TRBV29-1 and TRBJ1-4): SAVISQKPSRDICQRGTSLTIQCQVDSQVTMMFWYRQQPGQSLTLIATANQGSEATYESGFVIDKFPISRPNLTFSTLTVSNMSPEDSSIYLCSVDLGQAGDEKLFFGSGTQLSVL.

The chain links TRBV4-1 to TRBJ2-5; tentatively, D is TRBD2 (6 bases). V shed 4 bases and J shed 5 bases, with 11 bases lying between them. Germline V gene data show CDR1 as MGHRA and CDR2 as YSYEKL. The CDR3 extends over 13 amino acids. The CDR3 loop reads CASSRTGVETQYF. CDR3 in DNA: TGCGCCAGCAGCCGAACGGGGGTCGAGACCCAGTACTTC.

Comment on this clone: Other DNA sequences of this sample code for an identical CDR3. The chain is built from TRBV29-1 and TRBJ2-3; D is unclear. Trimming removed 4 bases from V and 2 bases from J, with 7 bases in between. From germline, CDR1 is SQVTM and CDR2 ANQGSEA. CDR3 size: 12 residues. The CDR3 reads CSVVRDTDTQYF. CDR3 nucleotide sequence: TGCAGCGTTGTCCGAGACACAGATACGCAGTATTTT.

V and J are TRBV30 and TRBJ2-7; 11 bases align to TRBD1. Germline CDR1 reads GTSNPN; CDR2 reads SVGIG (reference sequence). V was clipped by 1 base and J by 1 base; unmatched bases: 9. The CDR3 contains 17 residues. This CDR3 is CAWSGSGQGAMSYEQYF. DNA of the CDR3: TGTGCCTGGAGTGGCTCTGGACAGGGGGCGATGTCCTACGAGCAGTACTTC.

The chain uses TRBV7-3 and TRBJ2-7; no definite D call. Germline values: CDR1 SGHTA, CDR2 FQGTGA. The CDR3 totals 13 residues. V gave up 2 bases and J gave up 6 bases, with 11 bases separating them. CDR3 loop: CASSLEPGSEQYF. The CDR3 region has the DNA TGTGCCAGCAGCTTAGAGCCCGGATCCGAGCAGTACTTC.

This chain links TRBV29-1 with TRBJ2-5; tentatively, D is TRBD1 (5 bases). Looked up from germline, CDR1 is SQVTM and CDR2 is ANQGSEA. This CDR3 contains 13 residues. Between the trimmed V and J ends, which lost 7 bases and 1 base, there was a span of 13 bases. Here the CDR3 reads CSGRQTIQETQYF. Written as DNA, the CDR3 is TGCAGCGGGAGACAGACGATCCAAGAGACCCAGTACTTC.

The chain has TRBV29-1 and TRBJ2-5; possible D gene TRBD1, 6 bases. The germline V gene encodes CDR1 SQVTM and CDR2 ANQGSEA. V was trimmed by 6 bases and J by 4 bases, leaving 12 bases between them. The CDR3 runs to 12 residues. The CDR3 here is CSVGWGRETQYF. The CDR3, as DNA: TGCAGCGTGGGGTGGGGGCGAGAGACCCAGTACTTC.